Listed here are 8 T cell receptor beta chains from one sample, sequenced in a study of T cell repertoires in cytomegalovirus infection. Via MiXCR, TCRdb re-called the reads, giving one row per CDR3 protein. The sample records approximately 400,000 distinct CDR3 sequences, around 32% being singletons. The specimen sequenced was PBMCs. The receptors derive from a human donor in good health (CMV status not recorded). Some clones in this sample may be carry-over from other donors' samples.

This clonotype was counted between two and nine times. V and J are TRBV19 and TRBJ1-6; D gene uncertain. Germline values: CDR1 LNHDA, CDR2 SQIVND (reference sequence). CDR3 size: 15 residues. The germline V and J ends were trimmed by 7 bases and 5 bases, with 15 bases remaining between them. CDR3 coding DNA: TGTGCCAGTAATCGGGGTTGGAGCGATAATTCACCCCTCCACTTT. Encoded protein: CASNRGWSDNSPLHF.

The V call is TRBV12-3 or TRBV12-4, the J call TRBJ2-1; TRBD2 agrees at 9 bases. The length of the CDR3 is 15 residues. The CDR3 loop is CPTMSPGLAINEQFF. The CDR3 DNA follows: TGTCCCACCATGTCCCCGGGACTAGCAATCAATGAGCAGTTCTTC.

This clonotype was detected a few times. The chain couples TRBV4-2 to TRBJ2-7; D is unclear. V dropped 0 bases and J dropped 0 bases, with 9 bases sitting between them. Germline V lookup: CDR1 LGHNA, CDR2 YNFKEQ. The CDR3 loop spans 15 amino acids. The CDR3 DNA reads as TGTGCCAGCAGCCAAGAGGAGAGGAGCTCCTACGAGCAGTACTTC. This gives the protein CASSQEERSSYEQYF.

This chain links TRBV5-6 with TRBJ1-1; 7 bases are a match to TRBD1. The CDR3 is 14 amino acids. Germline CDR1 SGHDT, CDR2 YYEEEE. Unmatched junction bases numbered 5, after V lost 2 bases and J lost 4 bases. CDR3 region: CASSLDRVFTEAFF. In DNA, the CDR3 is TGTGCCAGCAGCTTAGACAGGGTTTTCACTGAAGCTTTCTTT. Using reference TRBV5-6 and TRBJ1-1 for the parts outside the CDR3, the full variable domain is DAGVTQSPTHLIKTRGQQVTLRCSPKSGHDTVSWYQQALGQGPQFIFQYYEEEERQRGNFPDRFSGHQFPNYSSELNVNALLLGDSALYLCASSLDRVFTEAFFGQGTRLTVV.

In this sample, this clonotype turned up a few times. This chain links TRBV19 with TRBJ1-6; TRBD1 aligns across 10 bases. The CDR3 totals 15 residues. CDR1 and CDR2 (germline): LNHDA, SQIVND (reference sequence). The ends lost 4 bases at V and 8 bases at J; junction bases unmatched: 5. The CDR3 sequence: CASSSPGTGDSPLHF. The CDR3 nucleotides read TGTGCCAGTAGTAGTCCCGGGACAGGGGATTCACCCCTCCACTTT.

This clonotype was seen only a few times. The CDR3 protein is CASAPTWDSGNTIYF. The CDR3, as DNA: TGTGCCAGCGCGCCCACCTGGGACTCTGGAAACACCATATATTTT. This chain links TRBV6-1 with TRBJ1-3; D gene ambiguous. V lost 8 bases to trimming and J lost 0 bases, with 14 bases between them. From germline, CDR1 is MNHNS and CDR2 SASEGT. This CDR3 is 15 amino acids long.

V gene TRBV20-1 combines with J gene TRBJ2-7, with D uncertain. Trimming cost V 2 bases and J 3 bases, with 8 bases left between them. The CDR3 sequence is 12 residues long. The V gene's germline CDR1 is DFQATT and CDR2 SNEGSKA (reference sequence). CDR3 sequence: CSARTDGYEQYF. The CDR3 DNA sequence: TGCAGTGCTAGAACGGACGGCTACGAGCAGTACTTC.

The chain is built from TRBV7-8 and TRBJ2-3; D possibly corresponds to TRBD1 (6 bases). This CDR3 contains 14 residues. Germline loops: CDR1 SGHVS, CDR2 FQNEAQ. V was trimmed by 2 bases and J by 4 bases, leaving 10 bases between them. CDR3 sequence: CASSLRTGPDTQYF. The DNA of the CDR3 is TGTGCCAGCAGCTTACGTACAGGGCCAGATACGCAGTATTTT.